This T cell receptor (beta chain) was identified during a study of CD8 T cells in ankylosing spondylitis. TCR beta libraries were made by quantitative 5'-RACE with molecular barcodes. MiXCR was run by TCRdb on the 5' RACE reads, yielding one entry per CDR3 protein. The sample comprises under 950,000 distinct CDR3 sequences, 15% to 20% of which are singletons, and around a fifth rests with the top ten. After removal of 10 bases from V and 5 bases from J, the junction contained 12 bases not matched to a gene. The length of the CDR3 is 14 residues. Germline V gene sequence: CDR1 MNHNS, CDR2 SASEGT. Concerning this clonotype: The antigen remains undetermined.

General study points: Several highly homologous variants formed a TCR beta motif that appeared characteristic of ankylosing spondylitis blood. The clones that were linked to disease were reported to be significantly enriched in matched synovial fluid samples from ankylosing spondylitis patients. Those disease-linked clones were CD8+; they were also relatively rare in peripheral blood.

This receptor was obtained from a male donor with ankylosing spondylitis. Material for sequencing was blood, either unsorted or a sorted T cell fraction (not recorded which). The V and J genes are TRBV6-1 and TRBJ2-3; 7 nucleotides line up with TRBD1. Here the CDR3 DNA reads TGTGCCACCCACGGAGAGGGGGCGGGAGATACGCAGTATTTT. Protein product: CATHGEGAGDTQYF.